The rows below give T cell receptor beta chains drawn from one sample of a study of CD8+ T cells in alopecia areata. Some clones are missing from TCRdb's copy, which holds only in-frame ones; the method was immunoSEQ multiplex PCR. The data contain 90,000 to 130,000 clones, roughly 55% of them singletons. Source material: NKG2D-low CD8+ T cells sorted from blood. These receptors came from a human donor with alopecia areata. Each CDR3 is given with its conserved first and last residue. A D gene is named only where the DNA matches it firmly. Clone size is stated in some rows and not others, as once, few, many or a class when expanded.

v_call	cdr3_length	d_call	j_call	clone_size	cdr3_nt	cdr3_aa
TRBV4-1	15	TRBD2	TRBJ2-7	-	TGCGCCAGCAGTCCCGGGACTAGCGTGTCCTACGAGCAGTACTTC	CASSPGTSVSYEQYF
TRBV6-5	13	-	TRBJ2-7	-	TGTGCCAGCAGTGAATCGGGATCCTACGAGCAGTACTTC	CASSESGSYEQYF
TRBV13	13	TRBD2	TRBJ2-3	-	TGTGCCAGCAGCCGGGGGGGCACAGATACGCAGTATTTT	CASSRGGTDTQYF
TRBV2	14	-	TRBJ1-1	-	TGTGCCAGCAGTCAAGAGACACACAACACTGAAGCTTTCTTT	CASSQETHNTEAFF
TRBV5-1	14	-	TRBJ2-5	-	TGCACCAGCAGCCTGGTGGGGGACCAAGAGACCCAGTACTTC	CTSSLVGDQETQYF
TRBV5-6	15	TRBD1	TRBJ1-4	-	TGTGCCAGCAGCCATGGGACAGGGGCGTTCGAAAAACTGTTTTTT	CASSHGTGAFEKLFF
TRBV7-3	13	-	TRBJ1-1	-	TGTGCCAGCAGCTTAAGCCTGAACACTGAAGCTTTCTTT	CASSLSLNTEAFF
TRBV9	15	TRBD1	TRBJ2-3	-	TGTGCCAGCAGCGTTTGGACAGGGGGCACAGATACGCAGTATTTT	CASSVWTGGTDTQYF
TRBV4-1	15	TRBD2	TRBJ2-3	-	TGCGCCAGCAGCCAAGTTACTAGCGGCACAGATACGCAGTATTTT	CASSQVTSGTDTQYF
TRBV29-1	10	-	TRBJ2-3	-	TGCAGCGTTGAAGCAGATACGCAGTATTTT	CSVEADTQYF
TRBV6-5	16	-	TRBJ2-7	-	TGTGCCAGCAGTTACTCTGGGCTAGCACCTTCCTACGAGCAGTACTTC	CASSYSGLAPSYEQYF
TRBV29-1	14	-	TRBJ1-3	few	TGCAGCGGCATTCTAAAGAGCTCTGGAAACACCATATATTTT	CSGILKSSGNTIYF
TRBV19	16	TRBD2	TRBJ2-7	few	TGTGCCAGTAGTACCGGGACTAGCGGGAGCTCCTACGAGCAGTACTTC	CASSTGTSGSSYEQYF
TRBV5-1	15	-	TRBJ2-7	few	TGCGCCAGCAGCTTGGCCTCGAGAGCAGGGAACGAGCAGTACTTC	CASSLASRAGNEQYF
TRBV9	16	TRBD2	TRBJ2-1	-	TGTGCCAGCAGCGGGATAGCGGGAGGGCCGAAGTATGAGCAGTTCTTC	CASSGIAGGPKYEQFF
TRBV12-5	15	-	TRBJ2-1	-	TGTGCTAGTGCTCTACCCTTAGGATCCTACAATGAGCAGTTCTTC	CASALPLGSYNEQFF
TRBV2	15	TRBD2	TRBJ2-1	-	TGTGCCAGCCCATTGCGCGGGAGCAGCGACAATGAGCAGTTCTTC	CASPLRGSSDNEQFF
TRBV6-5	13	-	TRBJ2-1	-	TGTGCCTCCTCCGCCGTGTCCTACAATGAGCAGTTCTTC	CASSAVSYNEQFF
TRBV9	18	-	TRBJ1-1	medium-sized	TGTGCCAGCAGCCCCGGCTGGGGGCTTTATAGGGTGGACACTGAAGCTTTCTTT	CASSPGWGLYRVDTEAFF
TRBV7-6	12	-	TRBJ2-1	once	TGTGCCAGCAGCACACAGTACAATGAGCAGTTCTTC	CASSTQYNEQFF
TRBV5-1	16	-	TRBJ2-6	once	TGCGCCAGCAGCAAAGGGGGGGCGGGCGGGGCCAACGTCCTGACTTTC	CASSKGGAGGANVLTF
TRBV7-9	17	TRBD2	TRBJ2-3	-	TGTGCCAGCACCCCCCGCTCTCAGCGGGAGTTATCGGATACGCAGTATTTT	CASTPRSQRELSDTQYF
TRBV29-1	12	-	TRBJ2-5	-	TGCAGCGTTCCCGGAGGGGGGGAGACCCAGTACTTC	CSVPGGGETQYF
TRBV2	14	-	TRBJ2-7	-	TGTGCCAGCCTATTCCCCCAGGACAGCTACGAGCAGTACTTC	CASLFPQDSYEQYF
TRBV2	14	TRBD1	TRBJ2-7	-	TGTGCCAGCAGACCGGGACAGGGTAGCTACGAGCAGTACTTC	CASRPGQGSYEQYF
TRBV4-1	14	-	TRBJ1-2	-	TGCGCCAGCAGCCAAGGAATTGTCGGGGACGGCTACACCTTC	CASSQGIVGDGYTF
TRBV7-9	16	TRBD1	TRBJ2-7	-	TGTGCCAGCAGCCCAACCCCGACAGGGGGTTTCAACGAGCAGTACTTC	CASSPTPTGGFNEQYF
TRBV7-8	13	TRBD1	TRBJ2-5	few	TGTGCCAGCAGCCGGACAGGGACCGAGACCCAGTACTTC	CASSRTGTETQYF
TRBV5-4	14	-	TRBJ1-2	once	TGTGCCAGCAGCTTGGTTTTGTTGGATGAAGGCTACACCTTC	CASSLVLLDEGYTF
TRBV7-3	15	-	TRBJ2-7	-	TGTGCCAGCAGCTTATCTCCCGTACCCACCTACGAGCAGTACTTC	CASSLSPVPTYEQYF
TRBV9	14	-	TRBJ2-5	-	TGTGCCAGCAGCGCCTACGTGGGCGGGGAGACCCAGTACTTC	CASSAYVGGETQYF
TRBV9	14	-	TRBJ2-7	once	TGTGCCAGCAGCGTAGAGGACACGCCCGGGGAGCAGTACTTC	CASSVEDTPGEQYF
TRBV4-1	14	TRBD1	TRBJ1-1	-	TGCGCCAGCAGCACCCACAGGGGGAACACTGAAGCTTTCTTT	CASSTHRGNTEAFF
TRBV5-1	13	TRBD2	TRBJ2-7	-	TGCGCCAGCAGCGGCGGGAGGGCCTACGAGCAGTACTTC	CASSGGRAYEQYF
TRBV6-5	15	-	TRBJ2-3	once	TGTGCCAGCAGTTACGGAGCGCTTTCCGCAGATACGCAGTATTTT	CASSYGALSADTQYF
TRBV7-9	12	-	TRBJ2-7	-	TGTGCCAGCAGCTTAGAGTGGGGCGAGCAGTACTTC	CASSLEWGEQYF
TRBV19	19	TRBD2	TRBJ2-1	-	TGTGCCAGTAACCTCTTGCTCAGCGGGAGGGATAACATCTACAATGAGCAGTTCTTC	CASNLLLSGRDNIYNEQFF
TRBV27	13	-	TRBJ1-2	-	TGTGCCAGCAGTCCGCGACAGAACTATGGCTACACCTTC	CASSPRQNYGYTF
TRBV29-1	12	-	TRBJ2-7	-	TGCAGCGTCCAACAAGGACCCTACGAGCAGTACTTC	CSVQQGPYEQYF
TRBV28	12	-	TRBJ2-7	-	TGTGCCAGCAGTTTAGGAGGCTACGAGCAGTACTTC	CASSLGGYEQYF
TRBV27	13	-	TRBJ1-5	-	TGTGCCAGCAGCGGGTATAGCAATCAGCCCCAGCATTTT	CASSGYSNQPQHF
TRBV27	15	TRBD2	TRBJ2-1	-	TGTGCCAGCAGGATGATGGGGCTAGCGGGAGATGAGCAGTTCTTC	CASRMMGLAGDEQFF
TRBV7-9	14	-	TRBJ2-7	few	TGTGCCAGCAGCCGTCCCGGGACCATGGCCGAGCAGTACTTC	CASSRPGTMAEQYF
TRBV15	16	-	TRBJ1-5	-	TGTGCCACCAGCAGAGACCGAGATAGGGTAAATCAGCCCCAGCATTTT	CATSRDRDRVNQPQHF
TRBV4-1	13	-	TRBJ2-7	-	TGCGCCAGCAGCTATAGGGAATCCTACGAGCAGTACTTC	CASSYRESYEQYF
TRBV28	15	-	TRBJ1-4	-	TGTGCCAGCAGTTTGACAACCTCCCTGGACGGGGAACTGTTTTTT	CASSLTTSLDGELFF
TRBV5-4	15	TRBD1	TRBJ1-1	-	TGTGCCAGCAGCTTGGGGACAGGCGGGGGAACTGAAGCTTTCTTT	CASSLGTGGGTEAFF
TRBV27	14	-	TRBJ2-7	-	TGTGCCAGCAGTTTATCGTCAGGGACCCACGAGCAGTACTTC	CASSLSSGTHEQYF
TRBV19	14	TRBD2	TRBJ2-5	few	TGTGCCAGTAGTAGGCGGGAGCGCCGGGAGACCCAGTACTTC	CASSRRERRETQYF
TRBV7-2	17	TRBD2	TRBJ2-4	-	TGTGCCAGCAGCTTCGGGACTAGCGGGAAGCCCAAAAACATTCAGTACTTC	CASSFGTSGKPKNIQYF